A single sample is the source of the 20 T cell receptor beta chains below, sequenced in a study of regulatory T cells in long-lasting Graves disease. The sample's time point: newly diagnosed GD, antithyroid drugs for less than 3 months. PBMCs were the source of the RNA used for TCR sequencing. Researchers made TCR beta libraries by using iRepertoire HTBI primers and running Arm-PCR on CDR3 regions. TCRdb used MiXCR to reprocess the multiplex PCR reads, holding one entry per CDR3 protein. Here the sample spans around 450,000 distinct CDR3 sequences, roughly 15% being singletons. These sequences were also reported in another study, on T cells in Graves' hyperthyroidism and ophthalmopathy.

Specimen: peripheral blood mononuclear cells (PBMCs), collected at new diagnosis, from a patient treated with antithyroid drugs. The source of these receptors is a woman aged 40-49 years with Graves disease.

The chain employs TRBV10-1 and TRBJ1-1; tentative D call: TRBD1 (5 bases). The CDR3 length is 13 residues. V shed 4 bases and J shed 7 bases, with 13 bases lying between them. Germline assignment: CDR1 WNHNN and CDR2 SYGVQD (reference sequence). The CDR3 region is CASSGQIANEAFF. CDR3 DNA: TGCGCCAGCAGTGGACAGATAGCCAATGAAGCTTTCTTT.

The J gene is TRBJ2-3, the V gene TRBV4-1, with TRBD2 matching over 10 bases. This CDR3 comprises 17 residues. V lost 3 bases to trimming and J lost 2 bases; unmatched junction nucleotides: 8. Germline V CDR1 and CDR2: MGHRA, YSYEKL. CDR3 in amino acids: CASSHASGSDLTDTQYF. The CDR3 region has the DNA TGCGCCAGCAGCCACGCTAGCGGGAGCGATCTCACAGATACGCAGTATTTT.

This clonotype has a count of ten or more. The chain employs TRBV27 and TRBJ1-5; TRBD1 aligns across 10 bases. The CDR3 is 14 amino acids. Germline assignment: CDR1 MNHEY and CDR2 SMNVEV (reference sequence). The ends lost 5 bases at V and 6 bases at J; junction bases unmatched: 4. CDR3: CASSETGGFQPQHF. In DNA form, the CDR3 reads TGTGCCAGCAGTGAGACAGGGGGCTTTCAGCCCCAGCATTTT.

In this sample, this clonotype turned up many times. The J gene is TRBJ1-2, the V gene TRBV13; 7 positions agree with TRBD1. CDR1 is PRHDT, CDR2 FYEKMQ, per germline (reference sequence). The length of the CDR3 is 16 residues. J gave up 4 bases and V 4 bases, and 12 bases lay outside the gene matches. The CDR3 here is CASSSPSDRPGYGYTF. As DNA, the CDR3 is TGTGCCAGCAGCTCCCCCTCGGACAGGCCCGGCTATGGCTACACCTTC.

In its sample, this clonotype was seen many times. The genes are TRBV7-3 and TRBJ2-1; D is perhaps TRBD2 (6 bases). This CDR3 is built from 14 residues. Deletions cut 3 bases from V and 9 bases from J, with 15 bases between. Germline CDR1 reads SGHTA; CDR2 reads FQGTGA. The CDR3, as DNA: TGTGCCAGCAGCTTTGCGCGGGAATCGCCTGAGCAGTTCTTC. As protein: CASSFARESPEQFF.

This clonotype was counted at least ten times. V usage is TRBV12-3 or TRBV12-4 and J usage is TRBJ1-2; D is unclear. The V end was cut by 5 bases, the J end by 3 bases, with 25 bases between. The CDR3 length is 18 residues. Here the CDR3 reads CASSPAVRRKASDYGYTF. In nucleotides, the CDR3 is TGTGCCAGCAGTCCAGCCGTCAGAAGAAAAGCTAGCGACTATGGCTACACCTTC.

This sequence joins TRBV6-5 and TRBJ1-5; D call uncertain. This CDR3 is 15 amino acids long. Looked up from germline, CDR1 is MNHEY and CDR2 is SVGAGI. V lost 4 bases, J lost 6 bases, and 16 bases lay in between. CDR3 in DNA: TGTGCCAGCAGTTTTAGAGGGAGGATACGTCAGCCCCAGCATTTT. As protein: CASSFRGRIRQPQHF.

The rearrangement links TRBV6-5 to TRBJ2-7, with D uncertain. This CDR3 contains 16 residues. Germline lookup yields CDR1 MNHEY and CDR2 SVGAGI. Trimming pared 2 bases from V and 2 bases from J, leaving 16 bases between. The chain's CDR3 is CASSYPRRIKTYEQYF. The CDR3 nucleotides are TGTGCCAGCAGTTACCCCCGGCGGATTAAGACCTACGAGCAGTACTTC.

This clonotype was counted many times. The chain has TRBV2 and TRBJ1-3; no definite D call. The CDR3 extends over 17 amino acids. CDR1 is SNHLY and CDR2 is FYNNEI in the germline V gene. V was clipped by 2 bases and J by 0 bases, with 14 bases between them. As DNA, the CDR3 is TGTGCCAGCAGTGAACTCCGGCCAGTCGCCTCTGGAAACACCATATATTTT. Translating it yields CASSELRPVASGNTIYF.

Ten or more counts support this clonotype. The chain has TRBV27 and TRBJ1-4, with a weak D call TRBD1 (6 bases). The CDR3 runs to 16 residues. The germline gives CDR1 MNHEY, CDR2 SMNVEV (reference sequence). V lost 0 bases, J lost 7 bases, and 15 bases lay in between. CDR3 bases: TGTGCCAGCAGTTTATCTTTGGGGGCGCCTACTGAAAAACTGTTTTTT. Translating gives CASSLSLGAPTEKLFF. The full variable domain, in which reference TRBV27 and TRBJ1-4 provide the parts outside the CDR3, is EAQVTQNPRYLITVTGKKLTVTCSQNMNHEYMSWYRQDPGLGLRQIYYSMNVEVTDKGDVPEGYKVSRKEKRNFPLILESPSPNQTSLYFCASSLSLGAPTEKLFFGSGTQLSVL.

The chain links TRBV20-1 to TRBJ2-1; TRBD2 matches at 12 bases. V lost 6 bases and J lost 4; bases outside the gene matches: 13. Germline CDR1 and CDR2: DFQATT and SNEGSKA (reference sequence). This CDR3 comprises 17 residues. The CDR3 loop is CSAESSRGLAGYNEQFF. The DNA for the CDR3 is TGCAGTGCCGAATCAAGCAGAGGACTAGCGGGATACAATGAGCAGTTCTTC.

This clonotype came up many times. The chain combines TRBV11-3 with TRBJ2-2, with a weak D call TRBD1 (5 bases). V was cut by 1 base and J by 5 bases, with 11 bases left in between. CDR1 is SGHNT, CDR2 YENEEA, per germline. The length of the CDR3 is 15 residues. CDR3 DNA sequence: TGTGCCAGCAGCTTAGTTCAGGGTCGGACCGGGGAGCTGTTTTTT. This encodes CASSLVQGRTGELFF. Drawing the rest from reference TRBV11-3 and TRBJ2-2, the complete variable domain is EAGVVQSPRYKIIEKKQPVAFWCNPISGHNTLYWYLQNLGQGPELLIRYENEEAVDDSQLPKDRFSAERLKGVDSTLKIQPAELGDSAVYLCASSLVQGRTGELFFGEGSRLTVL.

This clonotype was detected many times. The J gene is TRBJ2-2, the V gene TRBV28, with no clear D. The CDR3 runs 15 residues. Trimming stripped 0 bases from V and 3 bases from J, with 8 bases between. Germline V gene data show CDR1 as MDHEN and CDR2 as SYDVKM. CDR3 coding DNA: TGTGCCAGCAGTTTATGGGAACAGCACACCGGGGAGCTGTTTTTT. Translated, it gives CASSLWEQHTGELFF.

This clonotype was seen ten or more times. The chain has TRBV15 and TRBJ2-7; 8 bases are a match to TRBD2. CDR1 and CDR2 (germline): LNHNV, YYDKDF (reference sequence). This CDR3 is 16 amino acids long. After removal of 1 base from V and 7 bases from J, the junction contained 12 bases not matched to a gene. Written as DNA, the CDR3 is TGTGCCACCAGCAGAGCCGCCAGCGGGAGACCGGGTGAGCAGTACTTC. Translated, it gives CATSRAASGRPGEQYF.

The gene calls are TRBV3-1 and TRBJ2-1, with no clear D. Trimming left V 5 bases short and J 0 bases short, with 14 bases between. The CDR3 is 16 amino acids. Per the germline V gene, CDR1 is LGHDT and CDR2 is YNNKEL (reference sequence). The CDR3 loop is CASSSISWSSYNEQFF. The CDR3 coding sequence is TGTGCCAGCAGCTCTATAAGCTGGAGCTCCTACAATGAGCAGTTCTTC.

This clonotype was found many times. The genes are TRBV11-3 and TRBJ2-3; D call uncertain. Trimming took off 0 bases at V and 4 bases at J, with 8 bases between the two ends. The length of the CDR3 is 14 residues. In germline, CDR1 is SGHNT, CDR2 YENEEA. CDR3 loop: CASSLDGIADTQYF. The CDR3 coding sequence is TGTGCCAGCAGCTTAGATGGAATAGCAGATACGCAGTATTTT.

This clonotype was picked up many times. V is TRBV7-2 and J is TRBJ2-2; TRBD2 matches 8 bases. Germline CDR1 reads SGHTA; CDR2 reads FQGNSA. Trimming cost V 4 bases and J 4 bases; bases outside gene matches: 11. CDR3 length: 17 amino acids. The CDR3 coding sequence is TGTGCCAGCAGCTCCCCCGAGGGCCTAGCGGGCACCGGGGAGCTGTTTTTT. It translates to CASSSPEGLAGTGELFF. The full variable domain, rest sourced from reference TRBV7-2 and TRBJ2-2, is GAGVSQSPSNKVTEKGKDVELRCDPISGHTALYWYRQSLGQGLEFLIYFQGNSAPDKSGLPSDRFSAERTGGSVSTLTIQRTQQEDSAVYLCASSSPEGLAGTGELFFGEGSRLTVL.

This clonotype was recorded at least ten times. V usage is TRBV12-3 or TRBV12-4 and J usage is TRBJ1-1; unclear D gene. This CDR3 has 12 residues. With 2 bases removed from V and 11 bases from J, the gap between germline ends came to 12 bases. DNA of the CDR3: TGTGCCAGCAGTTTATCCAGCCCTGGGGCTTTCTTT. Its translation: CASSLSSPGAFF.

This clonotype has only a few counts. The rearrangement uses TRBV6-2 or TRBV6-3 and TRBJ2-1, with a possible D match to TRBD2 (6 bases). Trimming cost V 0 bases and J 9 bases, with 15 bases left between them. From germline, CDR1 is MNHEY and CDR2 SVGEGT. This CDR3 spans 15 amino acids. CDR3 sequence: CASSYSRRVSSEQFF. DNA for the CDR3: TGTGCCAGCAGTTACTCTCGGAGGGTCTCGTCTGAGCAGTTCTTC.

This clonotype was observed at least ten times. The rearrangement joins TRBV11-2 to TRBJ1-4; TRBD1 is a possible D gene (5 bases). Trimming shortened V by 5 bases and J by 8 bases, and 15 bases separated the two germline ends. The CDR3 is made up of 14 amino acids. The germline V gene has CDR1 SGHAT and CDR2 FQNNGV. Here the CDR3 reads CASSRQQGREKLFF. The CDR3 DNA reads as TGTGCCAGCAGCCGGCAGCAGGGTAGGGAAAAACTGTTTTTT.